The TCR beta chain described here comes from a study of blood T cell repertoires in COVID-19. Methods used by the authors: Using reference gene primer amplification, nucleated cell counts were estimated. Clones were sequenced by immunoSEQ multiplex PCR, and TCRdb holds only the in-frame ones, with some missing. Clone size and the V and J calls come from that table; the DNA yielded D and trimming. The sample records about 250,000 clones, 70% to 75% being singletons. This clone was seen more than once but under ten times. The CDR3 length is 15 residues. The receptor was isolated from an elderly woman with acute or convalescent COVID-19. The specimen was peripheral blood. The V gene is TRBV12-2, the J gene TRBJ2-1; the table gives TRBD2 as D, unverified against the DNA. TRBV12-2 is labeled a pseudogene. CDR3 nucleotides: TGTGCAAGTCGCTTAGTGGCGGGAATGGTCGATGAGCAGTTCTTC. Protein sequence: CASRLVAGMVDEQFF.